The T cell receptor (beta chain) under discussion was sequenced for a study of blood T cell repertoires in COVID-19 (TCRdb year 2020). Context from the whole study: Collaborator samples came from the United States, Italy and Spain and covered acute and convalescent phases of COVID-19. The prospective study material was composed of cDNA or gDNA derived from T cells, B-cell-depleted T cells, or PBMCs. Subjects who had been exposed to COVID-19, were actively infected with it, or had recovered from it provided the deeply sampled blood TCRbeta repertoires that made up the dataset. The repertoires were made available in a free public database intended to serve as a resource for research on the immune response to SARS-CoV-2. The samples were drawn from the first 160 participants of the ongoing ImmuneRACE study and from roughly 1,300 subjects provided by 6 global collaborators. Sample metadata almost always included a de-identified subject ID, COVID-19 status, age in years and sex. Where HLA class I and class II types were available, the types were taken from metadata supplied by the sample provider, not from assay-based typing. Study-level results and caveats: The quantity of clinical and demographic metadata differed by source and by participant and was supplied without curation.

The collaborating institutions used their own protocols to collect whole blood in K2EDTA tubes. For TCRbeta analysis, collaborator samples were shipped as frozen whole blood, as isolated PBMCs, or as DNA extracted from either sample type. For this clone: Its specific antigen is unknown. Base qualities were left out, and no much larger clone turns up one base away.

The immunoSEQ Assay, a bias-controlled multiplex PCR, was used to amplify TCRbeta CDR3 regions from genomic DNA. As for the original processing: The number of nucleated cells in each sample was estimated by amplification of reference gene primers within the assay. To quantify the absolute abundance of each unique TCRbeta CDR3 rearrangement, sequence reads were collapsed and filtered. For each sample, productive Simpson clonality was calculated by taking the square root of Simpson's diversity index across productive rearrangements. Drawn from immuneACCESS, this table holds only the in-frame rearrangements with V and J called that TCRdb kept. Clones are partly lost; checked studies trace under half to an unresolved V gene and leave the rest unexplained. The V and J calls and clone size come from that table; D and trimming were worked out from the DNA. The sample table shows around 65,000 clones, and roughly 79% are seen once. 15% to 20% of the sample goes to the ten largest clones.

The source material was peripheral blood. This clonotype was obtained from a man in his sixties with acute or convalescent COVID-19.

In nucleotide form, the sequence is TGTGCCAGCAGCGTAGACAGTGGACAGTTCAGCACAGATACGCAGTATTTT. It encodes CASSVDSGQFSTDTQYF. Here the chain combines TRBV9 and TRBJ2-3, with TRBD1 perhaps the D gene, on 6 matching bases. CDR1 and CDR2 are drawn from the germline V gene: SGDLS, YYNGEE. The cysteine opens and the phenylalanine closes a CDR3 of 17 amino acids. Only the CDR3 portion is preserved as DNA: 51 bases, with reading frame beginning at the first base. V lost 0 bases and J lost 0 bases; the stretch between them is 14 bases long. This CDR3, with the reference TRBV9 and TRBJ2-3 proteins standing in past its ends, gives the full variable domain DSGVTQTPKHLITATGQRVTLRCSPRSGDLSVYWYQQSLDQGLQFLIQYYNGEERAKGNILERFSAQQFPDLHSELNLSSLELGDSALYFCASSVDSGQFSTDTQYFGPGTRLTVL.